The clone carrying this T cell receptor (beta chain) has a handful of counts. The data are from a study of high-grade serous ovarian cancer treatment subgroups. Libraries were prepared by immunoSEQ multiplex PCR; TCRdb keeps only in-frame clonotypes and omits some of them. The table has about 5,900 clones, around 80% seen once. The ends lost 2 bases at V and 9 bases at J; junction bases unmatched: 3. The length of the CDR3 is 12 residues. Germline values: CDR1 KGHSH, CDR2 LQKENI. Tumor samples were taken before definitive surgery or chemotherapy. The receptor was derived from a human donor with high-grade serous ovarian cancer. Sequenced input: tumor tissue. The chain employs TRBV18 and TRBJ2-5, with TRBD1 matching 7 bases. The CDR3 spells CASSPAQGAQYF. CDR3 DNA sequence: TGTGCCAGCTCACCAGCTCAGGGGGCCCAGTACTTC.